These 28 T cell receptor beta chains came from one sample sequenced in a study of blood T cell repertoires in COVID-19. The method was immunoSEQ multiplex PCR; TCRdb's version includes in-frame clones alone and lacks a portion of them. The sample includes tens of thousands of clones, 75% to 90% of them seen just once. The sample taken for sequencing was peripheral blood. The receptors shown here come from a human donor with acute or convalescent COVID-19. The donor label of this sample is uncertain.

The chain carries TRBV4-3 and TRBJ1-3; no firm D call. Germline assignment: CDR1 LGHNA and CDR2 YSLEER. V dropped 1 base and J dropped 0 bases, with 13 bases sitting between them. The CDR3 spans 17 residues. CDR3 region: CASSQGLLTLSGNTIYF. The CDR3 DNA reads TGCGCCAGCAGCCAAGGACTCCTGACCCTCTCTGGAAACACCATATATTTT.

The rearrangement links TRBV2 to TRBJ2-3, with D maybe TRBD1 (6 bases). The CDR3 sequence is 14 residues long. Trimming pared 7 bases from V and 0 bases from J, leaving 11 bases between. Germline values: CDR1 SNHLY, CDR2 FYNNEI. The CDR3 sequence is CASTRDISTDTQYF. The CDR3 nucleotides are TGTGCCAGCACCCGGGACATTAGCACAGATACGCAGTATTTT.

This chain joins TRBV5-1 and TRBJ2-3; D remains unclear. Germline CDR1 reads SGHRS; CDR2 reads YFSETQ. The CDR3 totals 14 residues. V was trimmed by 0 bases and J by 5 bases, leaving 10 bases between them. DNA of the CDR3: TGCGCCAGCAGCTTGGGACAAGCTCGAGATACGCAGTATTTT. It translates to CASSLGQARDTQYF.

This chain joins TRBV30 and TRBJ1-1; 8 bases match TRBD1. The CDR3 consists of 13 residues. The trim removed 3 bases at V and 7 bases at J, leaving 7 bases unmatched. From germline, CDR1 is GTSNPN and CDR2 SVGIG (reference sequence). CDR3 amino acids: CAWRGQASSEAFF. The CDR3 DNA is TGTGCCTGGAGGGGACAGGCTTCAAGTGAAGCTTTCTTT.

The chain has TRBV11-2 and TRBJ1-6; D not resolved. CDR1 is SGHAT, CDR2 FQNNGV, per germline. The CDR3 extends over 13 amino acids. V was shortened by 5 bases and J by 7 bases, with 9 bases between the two germline ends. As DNA, the CDR3 is TGTGCCAGCAGCCCGATAGAGAATTCACCCCTCCACTTT. Amino acid sequence: CASSPIENSPLHF.

The chain combines TRBV30 with TRBJ2-1, with TRBD2 matching over 10 bases. The CDR3 is 13 residues long. Germline assignment: CDR1 GTSNPN and CDR2 SVGIG (reference sequence). V was pared by 4 bases and J by 10 bases, with 7 bases of the junction left unmatched. The CDR3: CAWKPAGGLEQFF. The CDR3 DNA is TGTGCCTGGAAGCCAGCGGGAGGGCTCGAGCAGTTCTTC.

The rearrangement joins TRBV20-1 to TRBJ1-2; D not certain. The CDR3 totals 15 residues. In germline, CDR1 is DFQATT, CDR2 SNEGSKA (reference sequence). V dropped 3 bases and J dropped 4 bases, with 18 bases sitting between them. The CDR3 bases are TGCAGTGCTAGTGGGTTCCAGGAGGTCGGCTATGGCTACACCTTC. Its translation is CSASGFQEVGYGYTF.

The chain uses TRBV10-3 and TRBJ1-1; D is ambiguous. Trimming took 7 bases from V and 1 from J, leaving 16 bases between them. Germline loops: CDR1 ENHRY, CDR2 SYGVKD. The CDR3 runs to 15 residues. CDR3 protein: CAITDTASRNTEAFF. CDR3 DNA sequence: TGTGCCATCACCGATACCGCTTCGAGGAACACTGAAGCTTTCTTT.

This rearrangement joins TRBV5-1 to TRBJ1-1, with 11 bases lining up with TRBD1. Losses at the gene ends were 0 bases for V and 10 bases for J; bases not matched to a gene: 2. This CDR3 has 13 amino acids. Germline-derived CDR1 and CDR2 are SGHRS and YFSETQ. CDR3 protein: CASSLGTGGSAFF. The CDR3 DNA sequence: TGCGCCAGCAGCTTGGGGACAGGGGGCTCAGCTTTCTTT.

This chain joins TRBV6-5 and TRBJ1-1; a weak D match, TRBD1 (6 bases). V lost 6 bases, J lost 2 bases, and 13 bases lay in between. The germline V gene encodes CDR1 MNHEY and CDR2 SVGAGI. CDR3 length: 14 amino acids. The CDR3 sequence: CASSRTQGNTEAFF. In DNA, the CDR3 is TGTGCCAGCAGCCGAACACAGGGTAACACTGAAGCTTTCTTT.

V usage is TRBV18 and J usage is TRBJ2-6; TRBD1 is a possible D gene (6 bases). The CDR3 totals 15 residues. Trimming cost V 2 bases and J 4 bases, with 9 bases left between them. Germline CDR1 is KGHSH and CDR2 is LQKENI. In nucleotides, the CDR3 is TGTGCCAGCTCACCATCAGGGGCGGGGGCCAACGTCCTGACTTTC. Translating it yields CASSPSGAGANVLTF.

This clone was picked up one time. The rearrangement joins TRBV19 to TRBJ1-3; D not certain. The CDR3 is 14 amino acids. V lost 3 bases to trimming and J lost 4 bases, with 10 bases between them. Per the germline V gene, CDR1 is LNHDA and CDR2 is SQIVND (reference sequence). For the CDR3, the DNA is TGTGCCAGTAGTATGAGAGTGTCCGGAAACACCATATATTTT. It yields the protein CASSMRVSGNTIYF.

CDR3: CASSFGQSSYEQYF. The CDR3 bases are TGTGCCAGCAGCTTCGGACAGAGCTCCTACGAGCAGTACTTC. This chain connects TRBV7-9 to TRBJ2-7; the D gene is possibly TRBD1 (6 bases). Trimming stripped 3 bases from V and 0 bases from J, with 9 bases between. CDR3 length: 14 amino acids. The germline V gene encodes CDR1 SEHNR and CDR2 FQNEAQ (reference sequence).

This chain links TRBV4-2 with TRBJ2-1, with D possibly matching TRBD2 (5 bases). Trimming stripped 0 bases from V and 6 bases from J, with 15 bases between. CDR3 length: 16 amino acids. The germline CDR1 and CDR2 sequences are LGHNA and YNFKEQ. The CDR3: CASSQDWSSSANEQFF. Written as DNA, the CDR3 is TGTGCCAGCAGCCAAGACTGGAGTAGTAGCGCCAATGAGCAGTTCTTC.

The chain combines TRBV6-5 with TRBJ1-5; D is undetermined. Germline V lookup: CDR1 MNHEY, CDR2 SVGAGI. CDR3 length: 14 amino acids. The germline V and J ends were trimmed by 7 bases and 2 bases, with 12 bases remaining between them. CDR3 bases: TGTGCCAGCACACCAGAGGTCCGCAATCAGCCCCAGCATTTT. This translates into CASTPEVRNQPQHF.

The chain combines TRBV19 with TRBJ1-5; TRBD1 might be the D (6 bases). V dropped 4 bases and J dropped 0 bases, with 16 bases sitting between them. There are 17 residues in the CDR3. Germline CDR1 LNHDA, CDR2 SQIVND (reference sequence). The CDR3 nucleotides read TGTGCCAGTAGTACCGGGGGGGGACAAAATAGCAATCAGCCCCAGCATTTT. Protein product: CASSTGGGQNSNQPQHF.

The gene calls are TRBV6-2 or TRBV6-3 and TRBJ2-1; D gene uncertain. The CDR3 contains 17 residues. Germline assignment: CDR1 MNHEY and CDR2 SVGEGT. Trimming pared 4 bases from V and 2 bases from J, leaving 18 bases between. The CDR3 here is CASSSSPRYSTYNEQFF. CDR3 coding DNA: TGTGCCAGCAGTTCCTCCCCGAGGTACTCTACCTACAATGAGCAGTTCTTC.

The chain recombines TRBV6-5 with TRBJ1-2, with 8 bases identical to TRBD1. Per the germline V gene, CDR1 is MNHEY and CDR2 is SVGAGI. V lost 6 bases and J lost 2; bases outside the gene matches: 2. The CDR3 spans 13 residues. CDR3 sequence reads: CASSRTGNYGYTF. CDR3 sequence (DNA): TGTGCCAGCAGCCGGACAGGGAACTATGGCTACACCTTC.

Regarding this clone: The junction shows a germline mismatch at one end, possibly a read error. This sequence joins TRBV7-2 and TRBJ1-1, with D maybe TRBD1 (5 bases). Germline CDR1 and CDR2: SGHTA and FQGNSA. The CDR3 runs 12 residues. The CDR3 DNA is TGTGCCAGCAGCTTACTCCGCGGGGCCATTGGCTTT. It encodes CASSLLRGAIGF.

V and J are TRBV7-8 and TRBJ1-3; a possible D gene is TRBD1 (6 bases). Trimming removed 1 base from V and 4 bases from J, with 11 bases in between. Germline V CDR1 and CDR2: SGHVS, FQNEAQ. The CDR3 consists of 15 residues. The CDR3 loop is CASSLGGQIGNTIYF. The CDR3 bases are TGTGCCAGCAGCTTAGGCGGACAGATAGGAAACACCATATATTTT.

In its sample, this clone was seen a few times. This chain links TRBV30 with TRBJ1-6; D is undetermined. This CDR3 comprises 13 residues. V lost 2 bases to trimming and J lost 8 bases, with 10 bases between them. CDR1 is GTSNPN, CDR2 SVGIG, per germline (reference sequence). The CDR3 DNA follows: TGTGCCTGGAGTAAGAGCCTTGATTCACCCCTCCACTTT. Translation gives CAWSKSLDSPLHF.

The rearrangement joins TRBV21-1 to TRBJ1-2. TRBV21-1 is assigned pseudogene status. CDR3 length equals 15 residues. The CDR3 bases are TGTGCCAGCAGCAAGGTAGCGGTCCCTAACTATGGCTACACCTTC. Translation gives CASSKVAVPNYGYTF.

The chain combines TRBV18 with TRBJ2-5, with 9 bases that match TRBD1. The V segment lost 3 bases and the J segment 0 bases; nucleotides outside the gene matches: 8. There are 17 residues in the CDR3. The germline V gene has CDR1 KGHSH and CDR2 LQKENI. The CDR3 DNA reads TGTGCCAGCTCACCGCCGACAGGGGGACTCCACCAAGAGACCCAGTACTTC. This gives the protein CASSPPTGGLHQETQYF.

The gene calls are TRBV4-2 and TRBJ1-1, with 7 bases lining up with TRBD1. Trimming removed 3 bases from V and 0 bases from J; junction bases left unmatched: 7. The CDR3 consists of 16 residues. Germline V gene lookup returns CDR1 LGHNA and CDR2 YNFKEQ. Here the CDR3 DNA reads TGTGCCAGCAGCCATGTATCGGGACAGCTGAACACTGAAGCTTTCTTT. This gives the protein CASSHVSGQLNTEAFF.

The rearrangement uses TRBV19 and TRBJ2-3, with 7 nucleotides matching TRBD1. J lost 5 bases, V lost 6 bases, and 8 bases had no gene match. In germline, CDR1 is LNHDA, CDR2 SQIVND (reference sequence). The CDR3 sequence is 14 residues long. CDR3: CASRTRGLGDTQYF. DNA of the CDR3: TGTGCCAGTAGAACAAGGGGGCTAGGAGATACGCAGTATTTT.

This clone was picked up a small number of times. This chain uses TRBV7-2 with TRBJ1-4; no clear D gene. Deletions cut 5 bases from V and 11 bases from J, with 9 bases between. Germline assignment: CDR1 SGHTA and CDR2 FQGNSA. The CDR3 covers 11 residues. The CDR3 region has the DNA TGTGCCAGCAGCACCGGGGTGAAACTGTTTTTT. Protein: CASSTGVKLFF.

On this clone itself: This same CDR3 is encoded by further DNA sequences in the sample. The chain employs TRBV30 and TRBJ2-7, with a possible D match to TRBD1 (5 bases). Trimming shortened V by 1 base and J by 7 bases, and 11 bases separated the two germline ends. CDR3 length: 12 amino acids. CDR1 and CDR2 from the germline V gene are GTSNPN and SVGIG (reference sequence). For the CDR3, the DNA is TGTGCCTGGAGTGCCCAGGGTGAAGAGCAGTACTTC. Residues: CAWSAQGEEQYF.

The genes are TRBV5-5 and TRBJ2-7; TRBD2 matches 7 bases. V lost 4 bases, J lost 2 bases, and 9 bases stayed unmatched. There are 15 residues in the CDR3. CDR1 is SGHKS and CDR2 is YYEKEE in the germline V gene (reference sequence). The CDR3 reads CASSPGLAAAYEQYF. The CDR3 nucleotides read TGTGCCAGCAGCCCCGGTCTAGCGGCTGCCTACGAGCAGTACTTC.